This TCR beta chain is drawn from a study of blood T cell repertoires in COVID-19. Original handling: Reference gene primers were amplified, and this amplification served to estimate nucleated cell counts. Assay: immunoSEQ multiplex PCR; the TCRdb copy retains only in-frame clones and omits some. The V and J calls and clone size come from that table; D and trimming were worked out from the DNA. The sample includes under 350,000 clones, just over 85% of them seen just once. Cohort placement rested on clinical history that participants reported themselves. The CDR3 is made up of 16 amino acids. Germline V gene data show CDR1 as SEHNR and CDR2 as FQNEAQ (reference sequence). V was shortened by 0 bases and J by 5 bases, with 13 bases between the two germline ends.

Sequencing was performed on PBMCs or T cells enriched from blood (not recorded which). The origin of this receptor is a woman between 40 and 50 years old with acute COVID-19. This chain joins TRBV7-9 and TRBJ2-2; weak D call: TRBD2 (5 bases). The DNA of the CDR3 is TGTGCCAGCAGCTTAGCGGCCGGGGTCGGGACCGGGGAGCTGTTTTTT. Its translation: CASSLAAGVGTGELFF.